What follows are 5 T cell receptor beta chains derived from one specimen sequenced in a study of blood T cells in healthy people across ages. PCR was performed a second time for roughly 7 to 11 cycles using a sample-barcoded 5' primer and a J-beta primer mix. Each CDR3 protein gets one entry after TCRdb re-called the 5' RACE reads with MiXCR. The sample has around 870,000 distinct CDR3 sequences, more than 25% seen once. Sequences were obtained from blood. These receptor sequences come from an elderly woman in good health.

The rearrangement uses TRBV6-2 or TRBV6-3 and TRBJ2-3, with unresolved D. The CDR3 covers 16 residues. Germline lookup yields CDR1 MNHEY and CDR2 SVGEGT. The ends were cut back, 4 bases at V and 0 bases at J, with 14 bases in the middle. In DNA form, the CDR3 reads TGTGCCAGCAGTTCCCAGGATCCCTTCAGCACAGATACGCAGTATTTT. It translates to CASSSQDPFSTDTQYF.

This clonotype was seen only a few times. The genes are TRBV29-1 and TRBJ1-1; perhaps TRBD1 as D (6 bases). Germline V lookup: CDR1 SQVTM, CDR2 ANQGSEA. V was trimmed by 6 bases and J by 0 bases, leaving 11 bases between them. The CDR3 has 13 residues. In DNA form, the CDR3 reads TGCAGCGTCCGCGGACAGATGAACACTGAAGCTTTCTTT. Translation gives CSVRGQMNTEAFF.

The sample holds many counts of this clonotype. The V call is TRBV9, the J call TRBJ2-1; D might be TRBD2 (7 bases). CDR3 size: 16 residues. The germline V and J ends were trimmed by 2 bases and 0 bases, with 12 bases remaining between them. The germline CDR1 and CDR2 sequences are SGDLS and YYNGEE. CDR3 sequence (DNA): TGTGCCAGCAGCGTTCGTCGGGGGGCCTCCTACAATGAGCAGTTCTTC. This translates into CASSVRRGASYNEQFF.

DNA of the CDR3: TGTGCCACCAGTGATCCCGGGGGGGGAACGTTCTACAATGAGCAGTTCTTC. It specifies CATSDPGGGTFYNEQFF. This chain uses TRBV24-1 with TRBJ2-1, with TRBD2 matching over 8 bases. This CDR3 is 17 amino acids long. Losses at the gene ends were 3 bases for V and 3 bases for J; bases not matched to a gene: 9. CDR1 KGHDR and CDR2 SFDVKD come from the germline V gene.

This clonotype has a count of ten or more. The CDR3 sequence is CASSFREQFF. The CDR3 nucleotides are TGTGCCAGCAGTTTCCGGGAGCAGTTCTTC. This chain links TRBV28 with TRBJ2-1; D is uncertain. Germline V gene lookup returns CDR1 MDHEN and CDR2 SYDVKM. Between the trimmed V and J ends, which lost 3 bases and 10 bases, there was a span of 4 bases. CDR3 size: 10 residues.